A selection of T cell receptor beta chains follows, all from one sample in a study of early T cells in non-severe SARS-CoV-2 infection. TCRdb re-called the 5' RACE reads with MiXCR, one entry per CDR3 protein. This repertoire shows fewer than 35,000 distinct CDR3 sequences, 5.7% found once; its top ten account for approximately 6.6%. Material for sequencing was whole blood. Every receptor here comes from an adult who was a healthcare worker with PCR-confirmed SARS-CoV-2 infection or an uninfected control (not recorded which). The CDR3 runs from the conserved cysteine through the conserved F or W. D genes are given only for firm matches. Size values are once, few and many counts, or a class for expanded clones, and some rows have none.

j_call: TRBJ1-1; clone_size: many; d_call: -; v_call: TRBV20-1; cdr3_aa: CSAVPGGQVDTEAFF; cdr3_nt: TGCAGTGCCGTACCCGGGGGGCAGGTGGACACTGAAGCTTTCTTT
j_call: TRBJ1-2; clone_size: many; d_call: TRBD1; v_call: TRBV30; cdr3_aa: CACHLDRGLYGYTF; cdr3_nt: TGTGCCTGTCACTTGGACAGGGGGCTCTATGGCTACACCTTC
j_call: TRBJ2-3; clone_size: -; d_call: -; v_call: TRBV20-1; cdr3_aa: CSAPKGDTQYF; cdr3_nt: TGCAGTGCCCCTAAAGGGGATACGCAGTATTTT
j_call: TRBJ1-2; clone_size: many; d_call: -; v_call: TRBV27; cdr3_aa: CASSPGGAADYTF; cdr3_nt: TGTGCCAGCAGTCCCGGTGGGGCGGCAGACTACACCTTC
j_call: TRBJ2-1; clone_size: few; d_call: TRBD2; v_call: TRBV20-1; cdr3_aa: CSARATSGSDEQFF; cdr3_nt: TGCAGTGCTAGAGCGACTAGCGGGAGCGATGAGCAGTTCTTC
j_call: TRBJ2-4; clone_size: many; d_call: TRBD2; v_call: TRBV20-1; cdr3_aa: CSARNAPASGIQYF; cdr3_nt: TGCAGTGCTAGGAACGCCCCTGCTAGCGGCATTCAGTACTTC
j_call: TRBJ2-7; clone_size: -; d_call: TRBD1; v_call: TRBV2; cdr3_aa: CASSGQGVYEQYF; cdr3_nt: TGTGCCAGCAGTGGACAGGGAGTCTACGAGCAGTACTTC
j_call: TRBJ2-1; clone_size: few; d_call: TRBD1; v_call: TRBV30; cdr3_aa: CAWSVKGQGVEQFF; cdr3_nt: TGTGCCTGGAGTGTAAAGGGACAGGGGGTTGAGCAGTTCTTC
j_call: TRBJ2-7; clone_size: many; d_call: TRBD2; v_call: TRBV6-6; cdr3_aa: CASSSRTSEYEQYF; cdr3_nt: TGTGCCAGCAGTTCCCGGACTAGTGAATACGAGCAGTACTTC
j_call: TRBJ2-3; clone_size: many; d_call: -; v_call: TRBV10-1; cdr3_aa: CASSESVGREGYTDTQYF; cdr3_nt: TGCGCCAGCAGTGAGTCTGTCGGACGAGAGGGATACACAGATACGCAGTATTTT
j_call: TRBJ2-7; clone_size: -; d_call: -; v_call: TRBV20-1; cdr3_aa: CSARDIRDPYEQYF; cdr3_nt: TGCAGTGCTAGAGATATCCGGGACCCCTACGAGCAGTACTTC
j_call: TRBJ2-5; clone_size: many; d_call: TRBD2; v_call: TRBV7-6; cdr3_aa: CASSLAGGSGRLAQETQYF; cdr3_nt: TGTGCCAGCAGCTTAGCGGGAGGTAGCGGGAGATTAGCGCAAGAGACCCAGTACTTC
j_call: TRBJ2-2; clone_size: many; d_call: -; v_call: TRBV11-1; cdr3_aa: CASSFGNTGELFF; cdr3_nt: TGTGCCAGCAGCTTTGGGAACACCGGGGAGCTGTTTTTT
j_call: TRBJ2-7; clone_size: -; d_call: -; v_call: TRBV7-2; cdr3_aa: CASSRIAEGSYEQYF; cdr3_nt: TGTGCCAGCAGCCGAATAGCGGAGGGCTCCTACGAGCAGTACTTC
j_call: TRBJ2-7; clone_size: few; d_call: -; v_call: TRBV10-3; cdr3_aa: CAISEPGGVNEQYF; cdr3_nt: TGTGCCATCAGTGAGCCAGGGGGGGTCAACGAGCAGTACTTC
j_call: TRBJ2-2; clone_size: many; d_call: TRBD1; v_call: TRBV11-3; cdr3_aa: CASSSGTANTGELFF; cdr3_nt: TGTGCCAGCAGCTCCGGGACAGCGAACACCGGGGAGCTGTTTTTT
j_call: TRBJ2-7; clone_size: many; d_call: -; v_call: TRBV6-5; cdr3_aa: CASSYRSGWGREQYF; cdr3_nt: TGTGCCAGCAGTTACAGATCGGGATGGGGACGCGAGCAGTACTTC
j_call: TRBJ2-5; clone_size: -; d_call: -; v_call: TRBV2; cdr3_aa: CASTFDRQETQYF; cdr3_nt: TGTGCCAGCACCTTCGACAGGCAAGAGACCCAGTACTTC
j_call: TRBJ2-1; clone_size: many; d_call: TRBD2; v_call: TRBV30; cdr3_aa: CAWSEGLAGSGNKQFF; cdr3_nt: TGTGCCTGGAGCGAGGGACTAGCGGGATCCGGGAATAAGCAGTTCTTC
j_call: TRBJ2-1; clone_size: -; d_call: TRBD2; v_call: TRBV27; cdr3_aa: CASSLNPFRGRARSYNEQFF; cdr3_nt: TGTGCCAGCAGTTTAAATCCCTTTAGAGGGAGGGCCCGCTCCTACAATGAGCAGTTCTTC
j_call: TRBJ1-5; clone_size: many; d_call: TRBD1; v_call: TRBV18; cdr3_aa: CASSPSPFRDRNQPQHF; cdr3_nt: TGTGCCAGCTCACCATCGCCTTTCCGGGACAGAAATCAGCCCCAGCATTTT
j_call: TRBJ2-2; clone_size: -; d_call: TRBD2; v_call: TRBV3-1; cdr3_aa: CASSQDGTSGSPGELFF; cdr3_nt: TGTGCCAGCAGCCAAGATGGGACTAGCGGGAGCCCCGGGGAGCTGTTTTTT
j_call: TRBJ1-1; clone_size: medium-sized; d_call: -; v_call: TRBV6-6; cdr3_aa: CASSLTPYTEAFF; cdr3_nt: TGTGCCAGCAGCCTGACACCATACACTGAAGCTTTCTTT
j_call: TRBJ2-1; clone_size: many; d_call: -; v_call: TRBV28; cdr3_aa: CASSLSGLYNEQFF; cdr3_nt: TGTGCCAGCAGTTTATCTGGTCTATACAATGAGCAGTTCTTC
j_call: TRBJ2-7; clone_size: -; d_call: -; v_call: TRBV28; cdr3_aa: CASSLIRGLKIEQYF; cdr3_nt: TGTGCCAGCAGTTTGATCCGGGGGCTGAAAATCGAGCAGTACTTC
j_call: TRBJ2-7; clone_size: few; d_call: -; v_call: TRBV5-1; cdr3_aa: CASSYGRTLGYEQYF; cdr3_nt: TGCGCCAGCAGCTATGGACGGACCCTAGGCTACGAGCAGTACTTC